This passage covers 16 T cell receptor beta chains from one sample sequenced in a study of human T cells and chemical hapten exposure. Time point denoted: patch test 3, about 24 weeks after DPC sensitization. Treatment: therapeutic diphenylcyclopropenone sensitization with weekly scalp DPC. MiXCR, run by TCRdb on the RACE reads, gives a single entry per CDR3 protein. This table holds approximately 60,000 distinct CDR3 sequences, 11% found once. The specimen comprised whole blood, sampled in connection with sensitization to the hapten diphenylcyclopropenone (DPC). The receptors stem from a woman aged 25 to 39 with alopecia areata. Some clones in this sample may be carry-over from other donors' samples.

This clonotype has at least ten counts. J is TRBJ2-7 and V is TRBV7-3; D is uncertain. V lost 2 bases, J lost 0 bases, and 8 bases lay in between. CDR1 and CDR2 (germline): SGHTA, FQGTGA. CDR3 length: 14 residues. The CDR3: CASSLSGDSYEQYF. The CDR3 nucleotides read TGTGCCAGCAGCTTATCTGGGGACTCCTACGAGCAGTACTTC.

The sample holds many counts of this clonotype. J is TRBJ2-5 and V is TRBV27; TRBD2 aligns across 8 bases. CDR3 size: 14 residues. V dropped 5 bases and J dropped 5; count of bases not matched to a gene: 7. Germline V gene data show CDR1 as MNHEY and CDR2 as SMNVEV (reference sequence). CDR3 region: CASSLTSGTETQYF. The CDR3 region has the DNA TGTGCCAGCAGTCTTACTAGCGGCACGGAGACCCAGTACTTC.

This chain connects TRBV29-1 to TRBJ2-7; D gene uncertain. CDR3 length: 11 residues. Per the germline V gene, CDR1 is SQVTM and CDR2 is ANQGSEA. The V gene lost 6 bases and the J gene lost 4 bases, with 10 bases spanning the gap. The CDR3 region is CSVDGRYEQYF. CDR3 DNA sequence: TGCAGCGTCGACGGTAGATACGAGCAGTACTTC.

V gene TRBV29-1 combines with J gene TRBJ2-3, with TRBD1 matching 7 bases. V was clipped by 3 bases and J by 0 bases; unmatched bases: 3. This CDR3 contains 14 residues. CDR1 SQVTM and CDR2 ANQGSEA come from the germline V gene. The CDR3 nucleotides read TGCAGCGTTGACCCGGACAGGAGCACAGATACGCAGTATTTT. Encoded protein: CSVDPDRSTDTQYF.

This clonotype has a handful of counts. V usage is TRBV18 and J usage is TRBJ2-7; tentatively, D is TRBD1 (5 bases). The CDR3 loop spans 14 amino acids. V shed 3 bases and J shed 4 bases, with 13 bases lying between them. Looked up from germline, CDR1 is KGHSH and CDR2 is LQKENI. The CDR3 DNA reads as TGTGCCAGCTCACCTGGGGCCGCGCTTTACGAGCAGTACTTC. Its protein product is CASSPGAALYEQYF.

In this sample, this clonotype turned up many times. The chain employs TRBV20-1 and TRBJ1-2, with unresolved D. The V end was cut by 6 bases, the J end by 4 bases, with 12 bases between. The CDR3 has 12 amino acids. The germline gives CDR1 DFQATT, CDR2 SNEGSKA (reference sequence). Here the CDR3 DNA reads TGCAGTGCCGCAGTCAAGGGCTATGGCTACACCTTC. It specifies CSAAVKGYGYTF.

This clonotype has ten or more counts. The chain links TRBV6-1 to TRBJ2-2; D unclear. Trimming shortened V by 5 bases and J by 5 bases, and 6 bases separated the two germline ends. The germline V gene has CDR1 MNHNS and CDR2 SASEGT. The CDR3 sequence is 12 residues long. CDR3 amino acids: CASSTVTGELFF. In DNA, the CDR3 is TGTGCCAGCAGTACGGTTACCGGGGAGCTGTTTTTT.

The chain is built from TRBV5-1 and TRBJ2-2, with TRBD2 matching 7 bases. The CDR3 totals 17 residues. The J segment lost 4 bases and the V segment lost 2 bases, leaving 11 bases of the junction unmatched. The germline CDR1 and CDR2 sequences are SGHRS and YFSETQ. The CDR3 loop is CASSLGGSSKSTGELFF. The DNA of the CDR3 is TGCGCCAGCAGCTTAGGCGGGAGCTCGAAGAGCACCGGGGAGCTGTTTTTT. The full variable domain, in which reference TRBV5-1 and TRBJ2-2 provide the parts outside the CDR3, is KAGVTQTPRYLIKTRGQQVTLSCSPISGHRSVSWYQQTPGQGLQFLFEYFSETQRNKGNFPGRFSGRQFSNSRSEMNVSTLELGDSALYLCASSLGGSSKSTGELFFGEGSRLTVL.

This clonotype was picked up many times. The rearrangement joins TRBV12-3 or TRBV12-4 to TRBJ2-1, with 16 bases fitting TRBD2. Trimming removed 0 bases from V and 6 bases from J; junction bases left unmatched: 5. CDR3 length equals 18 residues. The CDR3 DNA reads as TGTGCCAGCAGTTTAGCGGGACTAGCGGGGGGGCGTGCCAATGAGCAGTTCTTC. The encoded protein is CASSLAGLAGGRANEQFF.

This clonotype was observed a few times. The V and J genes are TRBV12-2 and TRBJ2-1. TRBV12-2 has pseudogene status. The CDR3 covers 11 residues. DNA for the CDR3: TGTGCAAGTCGCTTAGTAGGCGAGCAGTTCTTC. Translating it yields CASRLVGEQFF.

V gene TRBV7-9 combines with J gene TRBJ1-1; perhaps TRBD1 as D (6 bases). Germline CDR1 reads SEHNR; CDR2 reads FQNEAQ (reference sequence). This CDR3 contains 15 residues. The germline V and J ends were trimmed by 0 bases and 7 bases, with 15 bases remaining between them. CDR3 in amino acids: CASSLARTVTNEAFF. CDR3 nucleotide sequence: TGTGCCAGCAGCTTAGCGAGGACAGTTACGAATGAAGCTTTCTTT. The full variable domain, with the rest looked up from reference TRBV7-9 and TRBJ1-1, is DTGVSQNPRHKITKRGQNVTFRCDPISEHNRLYWYRQTLGQGPEFLTYFQNEAQLEKSRLLSDRFSAERPKGSFSTLEIQRTEQGDSAMYLCASSLARTVTNEAFFGQGTRLTVV.

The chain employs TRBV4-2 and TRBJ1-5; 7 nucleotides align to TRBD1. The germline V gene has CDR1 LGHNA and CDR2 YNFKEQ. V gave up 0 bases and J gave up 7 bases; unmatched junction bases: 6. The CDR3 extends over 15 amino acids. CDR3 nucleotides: TGTGCCAGCAGCCAAGAGGACAGGACGGGGCAGCCCCAGCATTTT. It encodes CASSQEDRTGQPQHF.

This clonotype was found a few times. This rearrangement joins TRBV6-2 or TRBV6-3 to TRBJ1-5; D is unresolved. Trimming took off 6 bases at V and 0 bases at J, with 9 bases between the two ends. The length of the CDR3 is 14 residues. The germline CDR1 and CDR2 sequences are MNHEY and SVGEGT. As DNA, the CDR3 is TGTGCCAGCAGGCCCGACCTTAGCAATCAGCCCCAGCATTTT. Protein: CASRPDLSNQPQHF.

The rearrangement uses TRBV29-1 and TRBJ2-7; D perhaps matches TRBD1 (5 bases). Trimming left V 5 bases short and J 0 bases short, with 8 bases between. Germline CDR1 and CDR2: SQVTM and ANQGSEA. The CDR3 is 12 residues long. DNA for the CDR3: TGCAGCGTTAAGACAGCCTCCTACGAGCAGTACTTC. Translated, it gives CSVKTASYEQYF.

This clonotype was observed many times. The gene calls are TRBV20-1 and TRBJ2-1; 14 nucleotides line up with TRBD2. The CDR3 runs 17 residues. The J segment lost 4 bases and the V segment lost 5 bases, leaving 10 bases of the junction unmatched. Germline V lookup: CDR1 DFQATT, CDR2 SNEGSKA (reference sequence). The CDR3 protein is CSAAGLAGVPGYNEQFF. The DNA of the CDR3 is TGCAGTGCTGCGGGACTAGCGGGGGTGCCCGGGTACAATGAGCAGTTCTTC.

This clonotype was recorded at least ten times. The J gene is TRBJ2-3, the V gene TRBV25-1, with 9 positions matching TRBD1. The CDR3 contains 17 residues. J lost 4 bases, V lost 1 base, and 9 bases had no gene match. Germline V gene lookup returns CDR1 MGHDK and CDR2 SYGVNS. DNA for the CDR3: TGTGCCAGCAGTGAATCTACAGGGGGCTTTTCCCCAGATACGCAGTATTTT. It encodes CASSESTGGFSPDTQYF.